One sample yielded the 31 T cell receptor beta chains listed below, sequenced in a study of early T cells in non-severe SARS-CoV-2 infection. One entry per CDR3 protein, called by TCRdb with MiXCR from the 5' RACE reads. The table includes tens of thousands of distinct CDR3 sequences, 20% detected once. The starting material was whole blood, obtained at baseline. The source is an adult who was a healthcare worker with PCR-confirmed SARS-CoV-2 infection or an uninfected control (not recorded which).

This clonotype was counted a single time. V and J are TRBV30 and TRBJ2-5; TRBD2 matches at 9 bases. With V trimmed by 3 bases and J by 7 bases, 3 bases remained unmatched. From germline, CDR1 is GTSNPN and CDR2 SVGIG (reference sequence). The CDR3 consists of 12 residues. CDR3 loop: CAWRPAGGTQYF. CDR3 DNA sequence: TGTGCCTGGAGGCCAGCGGGGGGGACCCAGTACTTC.

This clonotype came up many times. The rearrangement links TRBV7-8 to TRBJ2-7, with unresolved D. CDR1 and CDR2 from the germline V gene are SGHVS and FQNEAQ. V gave up 2 bases and J gave up 5 bases, with 7 bases separating them. This CDR3 contains 12 residues. The CDR3 DNA sequence: TGTGCCAGCAGCTTATCTGCGAACGAGCAGTACTTC. Its protein product is CASSLSANEQYF.

This clonotype turned up a few times. V gene TRBV5-1 combines with J gene TRBJ1-1, with TRBD1 as a possible D gene (6 bases). Trimming left V 4 bases short and J 4 bases short, with 14 bases between. Germline V CDR1 and CDR2: SGHRS, YFSETQ. CDR3 length: 14 amino acids. This CDR3 reads CASSGKGGSTEAFF. CDR3 coding DNA: TGCGCCAGCAGCGGGAAGGGGGGAAGCACTGAAGCTTTCTTT.

This clonotype appeared many times. This rearrangement joins TRBV7-9 to TRBJ2-1, with 7 positions matching TRBD2. The CDR3 contains 14 residues. V lost 5 bases and J lost 6; bases outside the gene matches: 7. Germline loops: CDR1 SEHNR, CDR2 FQNEAQ (reference sequence). The DNA of the CDR3 is TGTGCCAGCAGCAGCGGACTAGTGGGCAATGAGCAGTTCTTC. Amino acid sequence: CASSSGLVGNEQFF. Supplemented by reference TRBV7-9 and TRBJ2-1, the full variable domain reads DTGVSQNPRHKITKRGQNVTFRCDPISEHNRLYWYRQTLGQGPEFLTYFQNEAQLEKSRLLSDRFSAERPKGSFSTLEIQRTEQGDSAMYLCASSSGLVGNEQFFGPGTRLTVL.

This chain connects TRBV7-6 to TRBJ1-1; D not certain. Germline V gene sequence: CDR1 SGHVS, CDR2 FNYEAQ. The CDR3 runs 15 residues. The V and J ends lost 5 bases and 0 bases respectively, with 13 bases between them. The chain's CDR3 is CASSQIAEVNTEAFF. As DNA, the CDR3 is TGTGCCAGCAGCCAAATAGCAGAGGTGAACACTGAAGCTTTCTTT.

This clonotype was counted many times. The gene calls are TRBV5-6 and TRBJ2-7; D may be TRBD1 (6 bases). CDR3 length: 16 amino acids. Trimming removed 4 bases at V and 7 bases at J, with 24 bases between. The V gene's germline CDR1 is SGHDT and CDR2 YYEEEE. This CDR3 reads CASSPSRRGTPWEQYF. Written as DNA, the CDR3 is TGTGCCAGCAGCCCGTCCCGTAGGGGGACCCCGTGGGAGCAGTACTTC. Full variable domain (remainder filled in from reference TRBV5-6 and TRBJ2-7): DAGVTQSPTHLIKTRGQQVTLRCSPKSGHDTVSWYQQALGQGPQFIFQYYEEEERQRGNFPDRFSGHQFPNYSSELNVNALLLGDSALYLCASSPSRRGTPWEQYFGPGTRLTVT.

This clonotype has only a few counts. CDR3 amino acids: CASRDAGTGDNSPLHF. The CDR3 bases are TGTGCCAGCAGAGATGCCGGGACAGGGGATAATTCACCCCTCCACTTT. The chain has TRBV6-2 or TRBV6-3 and TRBJ1-6; the match to TRBD1 covers 10 bases. The CDR3 consists of 16 residues. J lost 5 bases, V lost 6 bases, and 7 bases had no gene match. The germline CDR1 and CDR2 sequences are MNHEY and SVGEGT.

Only a few counts were recorded for this clonotype. This sequence joins TRBV10-3 and TRBJ1-3, with TRBD1 identical over 7 bases. V lost 4 bases and J lost 6; bases outside the gene matches: 9. This CDR3 comprises 15 residues. The germline CDR1 and CDR2 sequences are ENHRY and SYGVKD. CDR3 sequence (DNA): TGTGCCATCAGTGGAGGGGACAGAGATATAAACACCATATATTTT. It is translated as CAISGGDRDINTIYF.

This clonotype was detected only a few times. V usage is TRBV7-2 and J usage is TRBJ1-1; TRBD1 is a possible D gene (5 bases). CDR3 length equals 15 residues. The V gene's germline CDR1 is SGHTA and CDR2 FQGNSA. V shed 1 base and J shed 6 bases, with 15 bases lying between them. DNA for the CDR3: TGTGCCAGCAGCTTAGTAGCGGGGGAGATCGCTGAAGCTTTCTTT. Amino acid sequence: CASSLVAGEIAEAFF.

The chain links TRBV12-3 or TRBV12-4 to TRBJ1-1; no reliable D call. The germline V and J ends were trimmed by 5 bases and 4 bases, with 11 bases remaining between them. The CDR3 consists of 13 residues. The CDR3 region has the DNA TGTGCCAGCAGTCTCGACGAGGTCACTGAAGCTTTCTTT. It yields the protein CASSLDEVTEAFF.

The chain links TRBV4-1 to TRBJ1-5; 10 bases are a match to TRBD1. The J segment lost 7 bases and the V segment lost 4 bases, leaving 7 bases of the junction unmatched. The CDR3 covers 15 residues. Germline V gene sequence: CDR1 MGHRA, CDR2 YSYEKL. The CDR3 nucleotides read TGCGCCAGCAGCCTAGGGACAGGGGACCGGCAGCCCCAGCATTTT. Amino acid sequence: CASSLGTGDRQPQHF.

The gene calls are TRBV7-2 and TRBJ1-1; 8 bases agree with TRBD1. V lost 3 bases, J lost 5 bases, and 8 bases stayed unmatched. Looked up from germline, CDR1 is SGHTA and CDR2 is FQGNSA. The CDR3 loop spans 15 amino acids. The CDR3 spells CASSFSPTGVTEAFF. The DNA for the CDR3 is TGTGCCAGCAGCTTTTCCCCGACAGGGGTGACTGAAGCTTTCTTT.

This chain links TRBV9 with TRBJ2-1, with TRBD2 matching over 9 bases. J lost 0 bases, V lost 4 bases, and 2 bases had no gene match. In germline, CDR1 is SGDLS, CDR2 YYNGEE. This CDR3 has 15 amino acids. Written as DNA, the CDR3 is TGTGCCAGCAGCACGACTAGCGGCTCCTACAATGAGCAGTTCTTC. Residues: CASSTTSGSYNEQFF. The whole variable domain, remainder taken from reference TRBV9 and TRBJ2-1, is DSGVTQTPKHLITATGQRVTLRCSPRSGDLSVYWYQQSLDQGLQFLIQYYNGEERAKGNILERFSAQQFPDLHSELNLSSLELGDSALYFCASSTTSGSYNEQFFGPGTRLTVL.

This clonotype was detected a few times. This chain links TRBV2 with TRBJ1-1; D possibly corresponds to TRBD1 (5 bases). The length of the CDR3 is 13 residues. V gave up 7 bases and J gave up 1 base, with 10 bases separating them. CDR1 SNHLY and CDR2 FYNNEI come from the germline V gene. The CDR3 nucleotides read TGTGCCAGCATTTGGGACCCGAACACTGAAGCTTTCTTT. Translation: CASIWDPNTEAFF.

This clonotype has a handful of counts. V usage is TRBV12-3 or TRBV12-4 and J usage is TRBJ2-1; TRBD2 matches 8 bases. The CDR3 has 14 residues. With 8 bases clipped from V and 5 bases from J, the junction kept 8 bases outside the gene matches. This CDR3 reads CASVSGGTNNEQFF. The CDR3, as DNA: TGTGCCAGCGTAAGCGGGGGAACCAACAATGAGCAGTTCTTC.

In this sample, this clonotype turned up many times. The chain recombines TRBV5-8 with TRBJ1-5; D unresolved. V lost 0 bases, J lost 5 bases, and 0 bases lay in between. From germline, CDR1 is SGHTS and CDR2 YDEGEE. CDR3 length: 11 residues. CDR3 loop: CASSLDQPQHF. The DNA for the CDR3 is TGTGCCAGCAGCTTGGATCAGCCCCAGCATTTT.

This clonotype was counted a few times. The chain carries TRBV20-1 and TRBJ1-1, with no clear D. The CDR3 is 14 amino acids. The V end lost 3 bases, the J end lost 0 bases, and 11 bases lay between the germline ends. Germline CDR1 is DFQATT and CDR2 is SNEGSKA (reference sequence). The DNA for the CDR3 is TGCAGTGCTAGTAGGTGGAGTATGAACACTGAAGCTTTCTTT. Protein: CSASRWSMNTEAFF.

This clonotype has a handful of counts. At one end the junction does not follow the germline gene, possibly because of a read error. The rearrangement uses TRBV2 and TRBJ1-5; TRBD1 is a possible D gene (6 bases). The germline gives CDR1 SNHLY, CDR2 FYNNEI. The length of the CDR3 is 12 residues. The CDR3 sequence: CACRGGNQPQHF. The CDR3 coding sequence is TGTGCCTGCAGGGGCGGAAATCAGCCCCAGCATTTT.

This clonotype was seen ten or more times. The chain combines TRBV2 with TRBJ1-1; tentative D call: TRBD1 (6 bases). CDR3 length equals 14 residues. V was clipped by 3 bases and J by 0 bases, with 8 bases between them. Germline CDR1 SNHLY, CDR2 FYNNEI. CDR3: CASSDWTVNTEAFF. DNA for the CDR3: TGTGCCAGCAGTGACTGGACAGTGAACACTGAAGCTTTCTTT.

Ten or more counts support this clonotype. The rearrangement joins TRBV12-3 or TRBV12-4 to TRBJ2-7; D tentatively fits TRBD1 or TRBD2 (5 bases each). V gave up 2 bases and J gave up 2 bases, with 7 bases separating them. The CDR3 consists of 13 residues. This CDR3 reads CASSLQGAYEQYF. The CDR3 DNA reads as TGTGCCAGCAGTTTACAGGGAGCCTACGAGCAGTACTTC.

This chain uses TRBV10-3 with TRBJ1-2; the D gene is possibly TRBD1 (5 bases). CDR1 is ENHRY, CDR2 SYGVKD, per germline. Trimming shortened V by 3 bases and J by 2 bases, and 10 bases separated the two germline ends. CDR3 length: 14 amino acids. CDR3 protein: CAISDQGWNYGYTF. As DNA, the CDR3 is TGTGCCATCAGTGATCAGGGTTGGAACTATGGCTACACCTTC.

This clonotype has just a few counts. The chain's CDR3 is CASSGGLAETQYF. In DNA form, the CDR3 reads TGTGCCAGCAGCGGTGGACTAGCTGAGACCCAGTACTTC. The V call is TRBV12-3 or TRBV12-4, the J call TRBJ2-5; 8 positions match TRBD2. The CDR3 covers 13 residues. J lost 5 bases, V lost 6 bases, and 5 bases had no gene match.

A few counts support this clonotype. The V gene is TRBV6-6, the J gene TRBJ1-1; D is ambiguous. Trimming removed 3 bases at V and 6 bases at J, with 8 bases between. The germline CDR1 and CDR2 sequences are MNHNY and SVGAGI (reference sequence). The CDR3 runs 12 residues. In DNA form, the CDR3 reads TGTGCCAGCAGTTATCTTACTGCTGAAGCTTTCTTT. It is translated as CASSYLTAEAFF.

This clonotype was found once. V gene TRBV5-1 combines with J gene TRBJ1-1, with 8 bases matching TRBD1. V trimming: 4 bases; J trimming: 7 bases; junction bases outside the gene matches: 6. This CDR3 region has 13 residues. The germline V gene has CDR1 SGHRS and CDR2 YFSETQ. The CDR3 region is CASSLMDRVEAFF. The DNA of the CDR3 is TGCGCCAGCAGCCTCATGGACAGGGTTGAAGCTTTCTTT.

This clonotype was counted only a few times. The chain links TRBV20-1 to TRBJ2-7, with TRBD2 matching over 13 bases. V trimming: 2 bases; J trimming: 5 bases; junction bases outside the gene matches: 9. This CDR3 is built from 16 residues. Germline CDR1 reads DFQATT; CDR2 reads SNEGSKA (reference sequence). The CDR3 nucleotides are TGCAGTGCTAGACCGGGACTAGCGGGGAGCCCCCACGAGCAGTACTTC. Its protein product is CSARPGLAGSPHEQYF.

This clonotype was seen repeatedly, ten times or more. The rearrangement joins TRBV9 to TRBJ2-3, with D perhaps assigned TRBD1 or TRBD2 (6 bases each). In germline, CDR1 is SGDLS, CDR2 YYNGEE. Trimming left V 4 bases short and J 0 bases short, with 15 bases between. The CDR3 runs to 16 residues. The CDR3 sequence: CASSPLGGTSTDTQYF. The DNA of the CDR3 is TGTGCCAGCAGCCCCCTAGGGGGGACTAGCACAGATACGCAGTATTTT.

The J gene is TRBJ2-5, the V gene TRBV5-1; D is possibly TRBD1 (5 bases). The V gene's germline CDR1 is SGHRS and CDR2 YFSETQ. The CDR3 runs to 13 residues. Trimming left V 0 bases short and J 3 bases short, with 6 bases between. CDR3: CASSLGREETQYF. CDR3 in DNA: TGCGCCAGCAGCTTGGGCAGGGAAGAGACCCAGTACTTC.

The rearrangement links TRBV18 to TRBJ1-1, with D possibly matching TRBD1 (6 bases). The V end lost 6 bases, the J end lost 6 bases, and 8 bases lay between the germline ends. CDR3 length: 11 amino acids. Germline V lookup: CDR1 KGHSH, CDR2 LQKENI. CDR3 nucleotides: TGTGCCAGCTCTCCAGGGGCTGAAGCTTTCTTT. Translated: CASSPGAEAFF.

This chain joins TRBV30 and TRBJ2-7; 8 nucleotides line up with TRBD1. The length of the CDR3 is 13 residues. CDR1 GTSNPN and CDR2 SVGIG come from the germline V gene (reference sequence). Trimming took 8 bases from V and 1 from J; bases not matched to a gene: 7. CDR3 nucleotides: TGTGCCACCTCCAGGGGGCCTTCCTACGAGCAGTACTTC. Translated: CATSRGPSYEQYF.

This clonotype was counted only a few times. Mismatch with germline at one junction end may stem from a read error. The CDR3 nucleotides are TGCGCCAGCAGTGTGAACACTGAAGTTTTCTTT. It is translated as CASSVNTEVFF. This chain joins TRBV4-1 and TRBJ1-1; D uncertain. Germline V CDR1 and CDR2: MGHRA, YSYEKL. CDR3 size: 11 residues.

This clonotype was counted many times. The rearrangement joins TRBV2 to TRBJ2-3; no clear D. Germline assignment: CDR1 SNHLY and CDR2 FYNNEI. V shed 6 bases and J shed 0 bases, with 10 bases lying between them. This CDR3 has 14 residues. The DNA of the CDR3 is TGTGCCAGCAGGCAAGTGGGTAGCACAGATACGCAGTATTTT. As protein: CASRQVGSTDTQYF.